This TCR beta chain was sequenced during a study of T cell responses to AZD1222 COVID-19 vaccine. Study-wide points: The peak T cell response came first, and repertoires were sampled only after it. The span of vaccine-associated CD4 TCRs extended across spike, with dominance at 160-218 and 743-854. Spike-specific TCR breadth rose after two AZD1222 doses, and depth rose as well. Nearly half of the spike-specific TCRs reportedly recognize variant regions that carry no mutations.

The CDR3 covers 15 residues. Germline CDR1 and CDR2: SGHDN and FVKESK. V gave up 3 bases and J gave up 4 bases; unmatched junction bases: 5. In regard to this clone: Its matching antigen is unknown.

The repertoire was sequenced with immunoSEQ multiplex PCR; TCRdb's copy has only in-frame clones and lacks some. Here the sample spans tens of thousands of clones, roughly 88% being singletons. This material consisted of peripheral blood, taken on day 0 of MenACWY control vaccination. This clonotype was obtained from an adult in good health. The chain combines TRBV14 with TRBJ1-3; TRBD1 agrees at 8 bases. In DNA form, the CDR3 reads TGTGCCAGCAGCCACCGAGGACAGGGAGGAAACACCATATATTTT. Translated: CASSHRGQGGNTIYF. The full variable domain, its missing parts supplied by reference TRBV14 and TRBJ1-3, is EAGVTQFPSHSVIEKGQTVTLRCDPISGHDNLYWYRRVMGKEIKFLLHFVKESKQDESGMPNNRFLAERTGGTYSTLKVQPAELEDSGVYFCASSHRGQGGNTIYFGEGSWLTVV.